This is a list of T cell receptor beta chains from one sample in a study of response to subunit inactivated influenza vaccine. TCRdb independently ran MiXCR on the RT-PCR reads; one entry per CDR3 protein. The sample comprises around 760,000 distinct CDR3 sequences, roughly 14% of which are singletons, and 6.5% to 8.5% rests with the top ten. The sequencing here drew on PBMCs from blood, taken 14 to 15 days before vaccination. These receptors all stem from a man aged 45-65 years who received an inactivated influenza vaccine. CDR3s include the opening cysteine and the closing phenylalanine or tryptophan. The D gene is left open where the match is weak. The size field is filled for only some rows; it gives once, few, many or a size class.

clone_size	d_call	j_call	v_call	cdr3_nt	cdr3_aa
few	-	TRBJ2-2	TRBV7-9	TGTGCCAGCAGCTTATCCCGGGTTGGCGGGGAGCTGTTTTTT	CASSLSRVGGELFF
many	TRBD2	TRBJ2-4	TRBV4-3	TGCGCCAGCAGCCAAGACTTAAGCGGGAGCTGGAACATTCAGTACTTC	CASSQDLSGSWNIQYF
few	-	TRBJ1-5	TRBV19	TGTGCCAGTAGTATAGCACAGGGTGGCGTAAGCAATCAGCCCCAGCATTTT	CASSIAQGGVSNQPQHF
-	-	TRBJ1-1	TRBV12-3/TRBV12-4	TGTGCCAGCAGCCCCATAAACACTGAAGCTTTCTTT	CASSPINTEAFF
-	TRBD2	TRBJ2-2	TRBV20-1	TGCAGTGCTGGGACTAGCGGACGGAGGGAGCTGTTTTTT	CSAGTSGRRELFF
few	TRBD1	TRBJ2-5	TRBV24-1	TGTGCCACCAGTAAACAGGGGGGACAAGAGACCCAGTACTTC	CATSKQGGQETQYF
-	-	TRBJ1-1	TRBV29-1	TGCAGCGTTGAAAGACTGTTGGGGACTGAAGCTTTCTTT	CSVERLLGTEAFF
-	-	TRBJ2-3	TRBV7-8	TGTGCCAGCAGCTTAGCGTCAGGGGATACGCAGTATTTT	CASSLASGDTQYF
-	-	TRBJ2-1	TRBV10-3	TGTGCCATCAGAAACCCCCAGGGTGGTGAGCAGTTCTTC	CAIRNPQGGEQFF
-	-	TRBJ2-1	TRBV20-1	TGCAGTGCTAGAGAAAATCAGGGGAGCTCCTACAATGAGCAGTTCTTC	CSARENQGSSYNEQFF
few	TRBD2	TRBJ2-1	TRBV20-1	TGCAGTGCAATCGGGACTAGCGGGGCCTCCGGTAATGAGCAGTTCTTC	CSAIGTSGASGNEQFF
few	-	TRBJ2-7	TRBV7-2	TGTGCCAGCAGCCGATCCAGAGTAGCGGTGAGCTCCTACGAGCAGTACTTC	CASSRSRVAVSSYEQYF
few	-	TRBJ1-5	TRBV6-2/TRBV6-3	TGTGCCAGCAACCAGGGGAATCAGCCCCAGCATTTT	CASNQGNQPQHF
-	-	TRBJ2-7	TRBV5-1	TGCGCCAGCAGTTCCGTCCTGTGGGAGCAGTACTTC	CASSSVLWEQYF
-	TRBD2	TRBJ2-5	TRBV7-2	TGTGCCAGCAGAGAACTAGCGGGAGTCTTAGAGACCCAGTACTTC	CASRELAGVLETQYF
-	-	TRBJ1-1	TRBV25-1	TGTGCCAGCAGGACCCGGGTCAACACTGAAGCTTTCTTT	CASRTRVNTEAFF
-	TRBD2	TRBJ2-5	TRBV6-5	TGTGCCAGCAGTAACCTCGGGAGGGGATACCAAGAGACCCAGTACTTC	CASSNLGRGYQETQYF
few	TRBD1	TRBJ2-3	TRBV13	TGTGCCAGCAGCATTGGGACAGGAGGCACAGATACGCAGTATTTT	CASSIGTGGTDTQYF
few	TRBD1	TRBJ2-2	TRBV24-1	TGTGCCACCAGTGGATACAGGGGGCGCACCGGGGAGCTGTTTTTT	CATSGYRGRTGELFF
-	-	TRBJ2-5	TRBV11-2	TGTGCCAGCAGCCACCCGGGACGGCGCCAAGAGACCCAGTACTTC	CASSHPGRRQETQYF
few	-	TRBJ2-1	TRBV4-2	TGTGCCAGCAGCCAAGATCCCATCAATGAGCAGTTCTTC	CASSQDPINEQFF
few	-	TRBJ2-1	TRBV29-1	TGCAGCGTGAGGACACATAGAAAATACAATGAGCAGTTCTTC	CSVRTHRKYNEQFF
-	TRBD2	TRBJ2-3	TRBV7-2	TGTGCCAGCATAGGGGCGGGGGTTTTCGATACGCAGTATTTT	CASIGAGVFDTQYF
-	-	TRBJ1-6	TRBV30	TGTGCCTGGAGTGCAGGGCTAACTTCCTATAATTCACCCCTCCACTTT	CAWSAGLTSYNSPLHF
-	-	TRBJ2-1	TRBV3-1	TGTGCCAGCAGCCAGGGTAATCACGAGTTCTTC	CASSQGNHEFF
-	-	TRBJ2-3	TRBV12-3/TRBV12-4	TGTGCCAGCAGTTTACAGGGGAGGGATACGCAGTATTTT	CASSLQGRDTQYF
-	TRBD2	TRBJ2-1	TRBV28	TGTGCCAGCAGTCTCACCCGGGGGGACTCCTACAATGAGCAGTTCTTC	CASSLTRGDSYNEQFF
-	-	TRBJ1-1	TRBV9	TGTGCCAGCAACGGGGGAAGTCTGAACACTGAAGCTTTCTTT	CASNGGSLNTEAFF
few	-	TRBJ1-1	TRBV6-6	TGTGCCACTGTGACACCAATGAACACTGAAGCTTTCTTT	CATVTPMNTEAFF
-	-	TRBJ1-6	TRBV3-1	TGTGCCAGCAGCCAAGGTGTAGGGAGGGCCTCAGGTTCACCCCTCCACTTT	CASSQGVGRASGSPLHF
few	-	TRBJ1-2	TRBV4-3	TGCGCCAGCAGCCAAGAGGGGGAGGTTTATGGCTACACCTTC	CASSQEGEVYGYTF
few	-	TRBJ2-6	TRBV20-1	TGCAGTGCTAGATTTCAGACCGGGGCCAACGTCCTGACTTTC	CSARFQTGANVLTF
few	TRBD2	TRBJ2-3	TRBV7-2	TGTGCCAGCAGCTTAGCGGCTAGCGGGAGTCATACGCAGTATTTT	CASSLAASGSHTQYF
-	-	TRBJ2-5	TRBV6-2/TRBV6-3	TGTGCCAGCAGTCCACGATACTCCCCCAGCCGAGGCGCAGACAGGGAGACCCAGTACTTC	CASSPRYSPSRGADRETQYF
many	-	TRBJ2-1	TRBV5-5	TGTGCCAGCAGCCTGGGGGGATTGAGCAATGAGCAGTTCTTC	CASSLGGLSNEQFF
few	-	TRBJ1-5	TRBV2	TGTGCCAGCAGTGAAGCCGTCGGTCAGCCCCAGCATTTT	CASSEAVGQPQHF